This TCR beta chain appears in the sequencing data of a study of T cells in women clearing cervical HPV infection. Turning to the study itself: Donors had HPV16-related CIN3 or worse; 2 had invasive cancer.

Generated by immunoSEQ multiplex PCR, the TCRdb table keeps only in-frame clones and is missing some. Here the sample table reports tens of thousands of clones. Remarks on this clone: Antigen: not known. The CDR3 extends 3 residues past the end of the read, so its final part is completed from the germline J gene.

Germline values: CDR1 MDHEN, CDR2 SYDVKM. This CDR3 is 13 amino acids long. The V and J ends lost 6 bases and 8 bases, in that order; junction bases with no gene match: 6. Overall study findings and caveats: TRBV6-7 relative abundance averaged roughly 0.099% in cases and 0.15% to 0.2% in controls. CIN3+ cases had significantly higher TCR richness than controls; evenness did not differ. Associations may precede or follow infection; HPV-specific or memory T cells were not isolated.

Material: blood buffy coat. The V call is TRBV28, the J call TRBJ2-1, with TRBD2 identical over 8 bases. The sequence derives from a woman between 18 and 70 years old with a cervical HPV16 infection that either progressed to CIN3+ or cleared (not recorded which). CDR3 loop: CASSLGGVDEQFF. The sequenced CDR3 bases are TGTGCCAGCAGCCTCGGGGGGGTGGATGAG.